This passage covers 28 T cell receptor beta chains from one sample sequenced in a study of cytomegalovirus exposure and HLA in healthy donors. PCR involved 60 Vbeta and 13 Jbeta primers. Repertoires were generated with immunoSEQ multiplex PCR, while TCRdb's copy carries only in-frame clones and drops some. The sample lists roughly 130,000 clones; over 70% were seen once. Sequences were obtained from PBMCs. These receptors originate from a middle-aged woman in good health and CMV-seropositive.

The rearrangement uses TRBV28 and TRBJ2-7; 7 nucleotides align to TRBD2. This CDR3 contains 13 residues. V lost 5 bases to trimming and J lost 8 bases; unmatched junction nucleotides: 9. The germline CDR1 and CDR2 sequences are MDHEN and SYDVKM. The CDR3 protein is CASSSGKGSKQYF. In DNA, the CDR3 is TGTGCCAGCAGTAGCGGGAAAGGGAGCAAGCAGTACTTC.

V is TRBV30 and J is TRBJ2-4; 9 nucleotides line up with TRBD2. The trim removed 8 bases at V and 3 bases at J, leaving 11 bases unmatched. This CDR3 comprises 15 residues. Per the germline V gene, CDR1 is GTSNPN and CDR2 is SVGIG (reference sequence). In DNA, the CDR3 is TGTGCCGCGCGCGGGGGGGGCGGGGGCAAAAACATTCAGTACTTC. The encoded protein is CAARGGGGGKNIQYF.

In the case of this clone: Other DNA sequences in this specimen translate into the identical CDR3. V is TRBV7-8 and J is TRBJ2-4; D is possibly TRBD2 (7 bases). CDR1 is SGHVS and CDR2 is FQNEAQ in the germline V gene. The CDR3 is 14 residues long. Trimming shortened V by 0 bases and J by 9 bases, and 12 bases separated the two germline ends. The CDR3 nucleotides are TGTGCCAGCAGCTTAGCCGGGGAGGGGGGCATTCAGTACTTC. It is translated as CASSLAGEGGIQYF. The full variable domain, rest sourced from reference TRBV7-8 and TRBJ2-4, is GAGVSQSPRYKVAKRGQDVALRCDPISGHVSLFWYQQALGQGPEFLTYFQNEAQLDKSGLPSDRFFAERPEGSVSTLKIQRTQQEDSAVYLCASSLAGEGGIQYFGAGTRLSVL.

Only a few counts were recorded for this clone. The chain is built from TRBV27 and TRBJ1-1; perhaps TRBD1 as D (6 bases). CDR3 length: 15 residues. V dropped 3 bases and J dropped 5 bases, with 16 bases sitting between them. Germline V gene lookup returns CDR1 MNHEY and CDR2 SMNVEV (reference sequence). The CDR3 DNA sequence: TGTGCCAGCAGTTTTGGGCAGGGGATTAGTACTGAAGCTTTCTTT. Encoded protein: CASSFGQGISTEAFF.

This chain joins TRBV5-6 and TRBJ1-2, with 8 bases identical to TRBD1. Germline lookup yields CDR1 SGHDT and CDR2 YYEEEE. CDR3 size: 17 residues. The junction had 13 bases not matched to a gene; V was cut back by 2 bases and J by 4 bases. Written as DNA, the CDR3 is TGTGCCAGCAGCTTTTGGGCGGGGACAGGTGACCTCTATGGCTACACCTTC. Protein: CASSFWAGTGDLYGYTF.

This chain joins TRBV29-1 and TRBJ2-1; the match to TRBD2 covers 13 bases. Germline trimming cut 7 bases from V and 10 bases from J; bases unmatched to any gene: 7. Germline V lookup: CDR1 SQVTM, CDR2 ANQGSEA. CDR3 length: 13 residues. The CDR3 here is CSAGTSGIQEQFF. The CDR3 DNA follows: TGCAGCGCCGGGACTAGCGGGATTCAGGAGCAGTTCTTC.

The genes are TRBV6-5 and TRBJ1-4; D ambiguous. Trimming left V 0 bases short and J 5 bases short, with 7 bases between. The CDR3 loop spans 14 amino acids. Germline CDR1 is MNHEY and CDR2 is SVGAGI. CDR3 protein: CASSYSRGNEKLFF. The CDR3 bases are TGTGCCAGCAGTTACTCGAGAGGGAATGAAAAACTGTTTTTT.

V is TRBV9 and J is TRBJ2-2; TRBD2 matches 7 bases. J lost 3 bases, V lost 6 bases, and 8 bases had no gene match. Germline V lookup: CDR1 SGDLS, CDR2 YYNGEE. There are 15 residues in the CDR3. For the CDR3, the DNA is TGTGCCAGCAACGCCGGGACTATGGACACCGGGGAGCTGTTTTTT. This encodes CASNAGTMDTGELFF.

This chain joins TRBV30 and TRBJ1-6; 8 positions match TRBD1. The CDR3 totals 14 residues. Losses at the gene ends were 5 bases for V and 10 bases for J; bases not matched to a gene: 10. Germline CDR1 GTSNPN, CDR2 SVGIG (reference sequence). The CDR3 is CAWGDRGLQSPLHF. CDR3 nucleotides: TGTGCCTGGGGCGACAGGGGCTTGCAATCACCCCTCCACTTT.

The chain recombines TRBV5-1 with TRBJ1-4, with 8 bases fitting TRBD1. The CDR3 is 16 residues long. CDR1 is SGHRS and CDR2 is YFSETQ in the germline V gene. The V gene end was trimmed by 2 bases and the J gene end by 5 bases; junction bases not matched to a gene: 8. In nucleotides, the CDR3 is TGCGCCAGCAGCTTACCCCATACAGGGGGGAATGAAAAACTGTTTTTT. Translating it yields CASSLPHTGGNEKLFF.

The V and J genes are TRBV7-2 and TRBJ2-1; TRBD2 agrees at 7 bases. Germline V gene data show CDR1 as SGHTA and CDR2 as FQGNSA. The CDR3 sequence is 14 residues long. The V and J ends lost 2 bases and 6 bases, in that order; junction bases with no gene match: 4. This chain's CDR3 is CASSLSGVPNEQFF. For the CDR3, the DNA is TGTGCCAGCAGCTTAAGCGGGGTGCCCAATGAGCAGTTCTTC.

The V and J genes are TRBV7-2 and TRBJ1-5; D is undetermined. Germline loops: CDR1 SGHTA, CDR2 FQGNSA. The CDR3 is made up of 13 amino acids. V was clipped by 5 bases and J by 5 bases, with 10 bases between them. CDR3 in amino acids: CASSQRFDQPQHF. Written as DNA, the CDR3 is TGTGCCAGCAGCCAGAGGTTCGATCAGCCCCAGCATTTT.

The chain employs TRBV27 and TRBJ2-3, with D uncertain. The germline V gene has CDR1 MNHEY and CDR2 SMNVEV (reference sequence). The CDR3 is 13 residues long. V was trimmed by 2 bases and J by 6 bases, leaving 9 bases between them. Here the CDR3 reads CASSLVSVDTQYF. The CDR3 DNA reads as TGTGCCAGCAGTTTAGTTTCGGTGGATACGCAGTATTTT.

The V gene is TRBV12-2, the J gene TRBJ1-2; the table's D call of TRBD1 was not tested on the DNA. TRBV12-2 is a pseudogene segment. The CDR3 covers 16 residues. CDR3: CASRSLQGSSVYGYTF. DNA for the CDR3: TGTGCAAGTCGCTCCTTACAGGGGAGCTCAGTGTATGGCTACACCTTC.

This chain uses TRBV5-6 with TRBJ1-6; 7 positions agree with TRBD1. This CDR3 has 16 amino acids. Trimming cost V 5 bases and J 0 bases; bases outside gene matches: 5. Germline V gene sequence: CDR1 SGHDT, CDR2 YYEEEE. The chain's CDR3 is CASSYTGDSYNSPLHF. DNA for the CDR3: TGTGCCAGCAGTTATACAGGGGACTCCTATAATTCACCCCTCCACTTT.

V is TRBV5-1 and J is TRBJ2-1; 13 bases match TRBD2. Germline assignment: CDR1 SGHRS and CDR2 YFSETQ. J was trimmed by 4 bases and V by 4 bases; bases with no gene match: 2. The length of the CDR3 is 15 residues. The CDR3 DNA follows: TGCGCCAGCAGCCGGACTAGCGGGAGTTACAATGAGCAGTTCTTC. This sequence encodes CASSRTSGSYNEQFF.

This chain joins TRBV5-1 and TRBJ1-2; 9 positions agree with TRBD1. The CDR3 is 15 amino acids. Germline loops: CDR1 SGHRS, CDR2 YFSETQ. The ends lost 4 bases at V and 0 bases at J; junction bases unmatched: 4. The CDR3 protein is CASSPDRGANYGYTF. The CDR3 DNA reads as TGCGCCAGCAGCCCGGACAGGGGCGCTAACTATGGCTACACCTTC.

J is TRBJ1-4 and V is TRBV6-5, with unresolved D. V was shortened by 9 bases and J by 7 bases, with 15 bases between the two germline ends. There are 13 residues in the CDR3. Germline V gene data show CDR1 as MNHEY and CDR2 as SVGAGI. The CDR3 DNA is TGTGCCAGTCGCGACTTAGGGAGTGAAAAACTGTTTTTT. Its protein is CASRDLGSEKLFF.

The chain uses TRBV5-1 and TRBJ2-1; 8 bases agree with TRBD2. V dropped 3 bases and J dropped 8; count of bases not matched to a gene: 1. Germline CDR1 and CDR2: SGHRS and YFSETQ. The CDR3 totals 12 residues. The CDR3 nucleotides read TGCGCCAGCAGCTCGCGGGGGGATGAGCAGTTCTTC. Translated: CASSSRGDEQFF.

The chain recombines TRBV9 with TRBJ2-7; 7 bases map to TRBD1. Trimming removed 2 bases from V and 2 bases from J; junction bases left unmatched: 4. Germline CDR1 reads SGDLS; CDR2 reads YYNGEE. CDR3 size: 14 residues. As DNA, the CDR3 is TGTGCCAGCAGCGTGAATGACAGGGCCTACGAGCAGTACTTC. It is translated as CASSVNDRAYEQYF. The variable domain in full, completed from reference TRBV9 and TRBJ2-7, reads DSGVTQTPKHLITATGQRVTLRCSPRSGDLSVYWYQQSLDQGLQFLIQYYNGEERAKGNILERFSAQQFPDLHSELNLSSLELGDSALYFCASSVNDRAYEQYFGPGTRLTVT.

The chain joins TRBV5-1 to TRBJ2-7; 13 bases agree with TRBD2. The CDR3 consists of 14 residues. CDR1 and CDR2 (germline): SGHRS, YFSETQ. The trim removed 0 bases at V and 6 bases at J, leaving 0 bases unmatched. The CDR3 here is CASSLGLAGGEQYF. The DNA for the CDR3 is TGCGCCAGCAGCTTGGGACTAGCGGGGGGCGAGCAGTACTTC. Full variable domain (remainder filled in from reference TRBV5-1 and TRBJ2-7): KAGVTQTPRYLIKTRGQQVTLSCSPISGHRSVSWYQQTPGQGLQFLFEYFSETQRNKGNFPGRFSGRQFSNSRSEMNVSTLELGDSALYLCASSLGLAGGEQYFGPGTRLTVT.

The table lists this clone with a few counts. Distinct nucleotide sequences in the sample also encode this CDR3. The CDR3 sequence is CATSRDSQGSYGYTF. The DNA for the CDR3 is TGTGCCACCAGCAGAGATTCGCAGGGTAGCTATGGCTACACCTTC. The rearrangement joins TRBV15 to TRBJ1-2, with D possibly TRBD1 on 5 matching bases. Germline assignment: CDR1 LNHNV and CDR2 YYDKDF (reference sequence). CDR3 length: 15 residues. Trimming removed 0 bases at V and 4 bases at J, with 12 bases between.

The chain joins TRBV6-1 to TRBJ1-3; tentative D call: TRBD1 (6 bases). The CDR3 length is 16 residues. V lost 4 bases and J 0 bases, leaving 13 bases between the germline ends. CDR1 is MNHNS, CDR2 SASEGT, per germline. The CDR3 sequence: CASSATGLTSGNTIYF. In DNA, the CDR3 is TGTGCCAGCAGTGCGACAGGTCTTACCTCTGGAAACACCATATATTTT.

The chain employs TRBV30 and TRBJ1-5, with TRBD1 matching 7 bases. V lost 3 bases and J lost 0; bases outside the gene matches: 8. This CDR3 contains 16 residues. Per germline, CDR1 GTSNPN and CDR2 SVGIG (reference sequence). The DNA of the CDR3 is TGTGCCTGGAGGCCCCCCGGGGACAGTAGCAATCAGCCCCAGCATTTT. Protein sequence: CAWRPPGDSSNQPQHF.

The V and J genes are TRBV18 and TRBJ1-2; D is undetermined. Trimming shortened V by 2 bases and J by 3 bases, and 13 bases separated the two germline ends. In germline, CDR1 is KGHSH, CDR2 LQKENI. The CDR3 is 15 residues long. CDR3 DNA: TGTGCCAGCTCACCAACTGCCGACTCTGACTATGGCTACACCTTC. Translation gives CASSPTADSDYGYTF.

V gene TRBV18 combines with J gene TRBJ2-2; 7 nucleotides match TRBD2. V lost 0 bases to trimming and J lost 5 bases; unmatched junction nucleotides: 12. The V gene's germline CDR1 is KGHSH and CDR2 LQKENI. This CDR3 contains 18 residues. The CDR3 protein is CASSPPNEGGQQTGELFF. DNA for the CDR3: TGTGCCAGCTCACCACCGAACGAGGGAGGGCAACAAACCGGGGAGCTGTTTTTT.

The rearrangement links TRBV27 to TRBJ2-1; TRBD1 might be the D (5 bases). Trimming shortened V by 2 bases and J by 6 bases, and 17 bases separated the two germline ends. Germline-derived CDR1 and CDR2 are MNHEY and SMNVEV (reference sequence). The CDR3 extends over 16 amino acids. CDR3 bases: TGTGCCAGCAGTTTACTCGGTCAGGGTCGGACCAATGAGCAGTTCTTC. It yields the protein CASSLLGQGRTNEQFF.

The V call is TRBV5-1, the J call TRBJ2-7, with 7 bases aligning to TRBD1. The V and J ends lost 2 bases and 2 bases, in that order; junction bases with no gene match: 7. The CDR3 is made up of 15 amino acids. Germline CDR1 is SGHRS and CDR2 is YFSETQ. This chain's CDR3 is CASSLRVTGTYEQYF. The DNA of the CDR3 is TGCGCCAGCAGCTTACGAGTGACAGGGACCTACGAGCAGTACTTC.